This T cell receptor (beta chain) is drawn from a study of T cell responses to AZD1222 COVID-19 vaccine (dated by TCRdb to the early 2020s). Background for the entire study: Because spike-specific TCR depth and breadth did not differ between the two schedules, AZD1222 recipients who got a second dose at roughly 4 weeks were pooled with those who got a second dose at roughly 12 weeks. TCR sequencing covered more than 230 trial participants: 207 given two doses of AZD1222 and approximately 25 given two doses of MenACWY control vaccine. Trial participants were enrolled by age into 18-55, 56-69 and 70-plus year subgroups, with 148, 28 and 57 TCR-sequenced participants respectively. What the work shows at the level of the full study, not this receptor alone: Conclusions about previously exposed vaccinees were limited because only five to seven AZD1222 recipients were SARS-CoV-2 seropositive at baseline. Vaccine-associated CD4 TCRs spanned the whole spike protein, with dominant responses in regions 160-218 and 743-854. Participants were mostly white British and included more females than males, and it was suggested by the authors that clonal diversity may have been underestimated. A significant rise in spike-specific TCR breadth and depth was observed after two AZD1222 doses relative to day 0 and relative to MenACWY recipients. Nearly half of unique spike-specific TCRs reportedly recognized epitopes outside regions mutated in the B.1.351 and B.1.1.7 variants. Because no day 14 peak-response samples were available, repertoires were characterized only after the peak T cell response. The 56-69-year group was small, and its depth increase did not reach significance, likely because of low power.

The CDR3 numbers 13 residues from cysteine through phenylalanine. The sequence is cut down to CDR3 DNA, 39 bases in frame from base 1. Trimming removed 3 bases from V and 5 bases from J, leaving 11 bases between the germline ends. CDR1 and CDR2 (SGHAT, FQNNGV) derive from the germline V gene. Of note for this clone: Its antigen specificity is not known. No much larger clonotype is one base removed from it; base qualities were not supplied.

The time point label, as the study defines it: baseline before first vaccination. The vaccinee samples were drawn from two UK trials, COV001 and COV002, one of which was a single-blind randomized controlled phase 2/3 trial testing AZD1222 (ChAdOx1 nCoV-19) in healthy adults. Trial participant PBMC samples were collected at day 0 and day 28 after the second dose for TCRbeta chain sequencing. The CDR3 regions of human TCRbeta chains were analyzed by immunosequencing. On the authors' methods: TCRs in the repertoires were compared against a reference library of SARS-CoV-2-specific TCRs that had been generated with the MIRA antigen-specificity platform. Breadth was defined as the fraction of unique TCRs that were SARS-CoV-2-associated, and depth was defined as the fraction of total T cells that were SARS-CoV-2-associated. Using the MIRA data, every spike-specific TCR was mapped to the spike region that the TCR reacted to and assigned to either a CD4 or a CD8 class. Log10-transformed breadth and depth values were compared by one-way ANOVA with Sidak's multiple comparisons tests. In TCRdb, the immuneACCESS table is reduced to in-frame sequences with V and J assigned. These tables do not hold every clone; where another copy was compared, an unresolved V gene accounts for under half, and the others remain unexplained. D and trimming were read from the DNA, whereas the V and J calls and clone size are those reported in that table. Present in this sample are roughly 100,000 clones, roughly nine tenths of which were seen just once. Roughly 4% of the sample rests with the top ten.

The chain is made from TRBV11-2 and TRBJ2-7, with no D gene named confidently. The receptor was isolated from an adult in good health. The material was peripheral blood, obtained on day 0 of AZD1222 vaccination. In nucleotides, the sequence is TGTGCCAGCAGCTTGCCCCCCAGGAACGAGCAGTACTTC. This encodes CASSLPPRNEQYF.